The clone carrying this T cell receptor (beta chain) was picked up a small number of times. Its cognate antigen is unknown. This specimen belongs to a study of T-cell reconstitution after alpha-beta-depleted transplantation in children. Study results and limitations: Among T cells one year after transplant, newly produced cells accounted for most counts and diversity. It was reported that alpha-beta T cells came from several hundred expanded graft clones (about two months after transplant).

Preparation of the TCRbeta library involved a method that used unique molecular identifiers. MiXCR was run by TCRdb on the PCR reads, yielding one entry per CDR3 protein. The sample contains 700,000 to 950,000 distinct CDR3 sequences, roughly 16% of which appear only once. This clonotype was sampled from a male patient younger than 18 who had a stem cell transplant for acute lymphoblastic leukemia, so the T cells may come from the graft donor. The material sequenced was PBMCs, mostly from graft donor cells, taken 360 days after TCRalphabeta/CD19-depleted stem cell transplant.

In DNA, the CDR3 is TGTGCCAGCAGCGTAGCCAGCGGGAGGGCCTACAATGAGCAGTTCTTC. It encodes CASSVASGRAYNEQFF. V gene TRBV9 combines with J gene TRBJ2-1; TRBD2 agrees at 10 bases. The CDR3 runs 16 residues. Germline lookup yields CDR1 SGDLS and CDR2 YYNGEE. The junction had 2 bases not matched to a gene; V was cut back by 0 bases and J by 2 bases. Variable domain in full (rest from reference TRBV9 and TRBJ2-1): DSGVTQTPKHLITATGQRVTLRCSPRSGDLSVYWYQQSLDQGLQFLIQYYNGEERAKGNILERFSAQQFPDLHSELNLSSLELGDSALYFCASSVASGRAYNEQFFGPGTRLTVL.